The text below deals with one T cell receptor beta chain. The antigen it binds to is not known. Within one base of it there is no much larger clone, and no base qualities were kept. TCRbeta CDR3 regions were amplified from genomic DNA using the immunoSEQ Assay, a bias-controlled multiplex PCR. On the authors' methods: Nucleated cell counts per sample were estimated from amplification of reference gene primers within the assay. To quantify the absolute abundance of each unique TCRbeta CDR3 rearrangement, sequence reads were collapsed and filtered. Productive Simpson clonality was computed per sample as the square root of Simpson's diversity index over productive rearrangements. TCRdb carries this immuneACCESS record with in-frame sequences only. Its versions omit some clonotypes, under half of them owing to an unresolved V gene in the studies checked, with the rest unexplained. V and J calls plus clone size are reproduced from that table; the DNA served to infer D and trimming. A total of about 190,000 clones appear in this sample, around 83% of them only once. Of the sample, roughly 2.9% is held by the ten largest clones.

Whole blood was collected in K2EDTA tubes by collaborating institutions according to the institutions' own protocols. For TCRbeta analysis, collaborators shipped samples in one of three forms: frozen whole blood, isolated PBMCs, or DNA extracted from either of those sample types. This sample is drawn from a study of blood T cell repertoires in COVID-19 (dated by TCRdb to about 2020). Study-level background: Samples from collaborators originated in the United States, Italy and Spain and spanned both the acute and convalescent phases of COVID-19. The prospective study material was composed of cDNA or gDNA derived from T cells, B-cell-depleted T cells, or PBMCs. The dataset comprised deeply sampled blood TCRbeta repertoires from subjects exposed to, actively infected with, or recovered from COVID-19. A freely available public database, intended as a resource for researchers studying the immune response to SARS-CoV-2, is where the repertoires were released. Samples came from the ongoing ImmuneRACE study (first 160 participants) plus 1,254 subjects from 6 global collaborators. Nearly every sample came with metadata listing a de-identified subject ID, COVID-19 status, age in years and sex. Where available, HLA class I and class II types were taken from metadata supplied by the sample provider and were not determined by assay-based typing. Results the study describes overall, beyond this receptor: Clinical and demographic metadata were provided uncurated, with the amount varying by source and participant.

The CDR3, cysteine through phenylalanine, is 15 amino acids long. CDR3 DNA only is kept here, 45 bases in frame from base 1. The V and J ends are trimmed by 7 bases and 6 bases, leaving 21 bases between them. According to the germline V gene, CDR1 reads LGHNA and CDR2 reads YNFKEQ. The V gene is TRBV4-2 and the J gene is TRBJ1-1; confidence is insufficient to name the D gene. The sequenced material came from peripheral blood. This receptor was identified in a woman in her 30s with active or convalescent COVID-19. The sequence in DNA is TGTGCCAGCACATCACCCGGCCAGCTAGGCGCTGAAGCTTTCTTT. Its protein product is CASTSPGQLGAEAFF.